The 21 T cell receptor beta chains below all came from one sample that was sequenced in a study of T cells in localized non-small cell lung cancer. Only in-frame clones appear in the TCRdb table, and some are missing; sequencing was by immunoSEQ multiplex PCR. The table includes over 2,500 clones, roughly 33% detected once. Sequenced material: normal lung tissue next to the tumor, taken before any cancer treatment. These receptors were collected from a man aged 35 to 70 with stage I lung adenocarcinoma.

V usage is TRBV28 and J usage is TRBJ1-3; no clear D gene. Germline V gene data show CDR1 as MDHEN and CDR2 as SYDVKM. CDR3 length: 12 amino acids. V lost 8 bases, J lost 0 bases, and 5 bases lay in between. CDR3 loop: CASAASGNTIYF. For the CDR3, the DNA is TGTGCCAGCGCCGCCTCTGGAAACACCATATATTTT.

This chain uses TRBV29-1 with TRBJ1-1, with D hard to call. Trimming removed 1 base at V and 3 bases at J, with 12 bases between. The CDR3 spans 14 residues. Germline V gene lookup returns CDR1 SQVTM and CDR2 ANQGSEA. DNA of the CDR3: TGCAGCGTTGAAGCGGGCAGGTGGTACACTGAAGCTTTCTTT. Its protein product is CSVEAGRWYTEAFF.

This clone was recorded once. The rearrangement uses TRBV18 and TRBJ2-6; possible D gene TRBD1, 6 bases. V was cut by 2 bases and J by 1 base, with 33 bases left in between. Germline assignment: CDR1 KGHSH and CDR2 LQKENI. There are 24 residues in the CDR3. CDR3 in DNA: TGTGCCAGCTCACCATTTCAGGGTACCTCCCGGGACAAATTCATCAGGTCTGGGGCCAACGTCCTGACTTTC. Encoded protein: CASSPFQGTSRDKFIRSGANVLTF. Drawing the rest from reference TRBV18 and TRBJ2-6, the complete variable domain is NAGVMQNPRHLVRRRGQEARLRCSPMKGHSHVYWYRQLPEEGLKFMVYLQKENIIDESGMPKERFSAEFPKEGPSILRIQQVVRGDSAAYFCASSPFQGTSRDKFIRSGANVLTFGAGSRLTVL.

CDR3 nucleotides: TGTGCCAGCAGTTACTCGGACTACAATGAGCAGTTCTTC. Residues: CASSYSDYNEQFF. The rearrangement uses TRBV6-8 and TRBJ2-1; D not resolved. Germline loops: CDR1 MNHGY, CDR2 SAAAGT. The CDR3 is made up of 13 amino acids. V lost 0 bases, J lost 3 bases, and 3 bases lay in between.

The rearrangement joins TRBV6-8 to TRBJ1-5; 7 positions match TRBD1. Trimming took 5 bases from V and 3 from J; bases not matched to a gene: 4. This CDR3 has 14 residues. Germline V lookup: CDR1 MNHGY, CDR2 SAAAGT. In DNA form, the CDR3 reads TGTGCCAGCAGTCGAGGACAGGCCAATCAGCCCCAGCATTTT. It is translated as CASSRGQANQPQHF.

In its sample, this clone was seen a few times. This sequence joins TRBV9 and TRBJ1-5; D is unclear. This CDR3 region has 13 residues. V gave up 4 bases and J gave up 10 bases, with 15 bases separating them. Germline CDR1 is SGDLS and CDR2 is YYNGEE. CDR3 loop: CASSPRRQEPQHF. CDR3 DNA sequence: TGTGCCAGCAGCCCCCGCCGCCAGGAACCCCAGCATTTT.

The chain uses TRBV6-1 and TRBJ2-7; D is unresolved. V lost 0 bases to trimming and J lost 2 bases, with 11 bases between them. The CDR3 length is 15 residues. Germline CDR1 and CDR2: MNHNS and SASEGT. CDR3 DNA sequence: TGTGCCAGCAGTGAAGCGCTTGAGACACCCTACGAGCAGTACTTC. This translates into CASSEALETPYEQYF.

This clone was observed a few times. The chain is built from TRBV9 and TRBJ2-1; D is unclear. Germline V lookup: CDR1 SGDLS, CDR2 YYNGEE. This CDR3 spans 17 amino acids. Trimming took 4 bases from V and 5 from J, leaving 22 bases between them. The CDR3 reads CASSSRLSVLVHNEQFF. The CDR3 DNA sequence: TGTGCCAGCAGCTCCCGTCTTTCGGTGTTGGTCCACAATGAGCAGTTCTTC.

The chain carries TRBV18 and TRBJ2-2; TRBD2 aligns across 7 bases. Germline CDR1 and CDR2: KGHSH and LQKENI. V lost 3 bases, J lost 4 bases, and 5 bases stayed unmatched. This CDR3 has 15 residues. CDR3 in amino acids: CASSPSGGSTGELFF. CDR3 in DNA: TGTGCCAGCTCACCTTCCGGGGGGTCCACCGGGGAGCTGTTTTTT.

The chain employs TRBV6-8 and TRBJ2-3, with 8 bases that match TRBD1. The length of the CDR3 is 15 residues. Germline V gives CDR1 MNHGY, CDR2 SAAAGT. J lost 0 bases, V lost 6 bases, and 5 bases had no gene match. CDR3 nucleotide sequence: TGTGCCAGCAGAGGACAGGGCCCAAGCACAGATACGCAGTATTTT. Translation: CASRGQGPSTDTQYF.

This clone was seen more than once but under ten times. The chain employs TRBV6-8 and TRBJ2-2; perhaps TRBD2 as D (6 bases). Between the trimmed V and J ends, which lost 8 bases and 0 bases, there was a span of 7 bases. This CDR3 spans 13 amino acids. Looked up from germline, CDR1 is MNHGY and CDR2 is SAAAGT. CDR3 residues: CASGRPNTGELFF. In nucleotides, the CDR3 is TGTGCCAGCGGGAGGCCGAACACCGGGGAGCTGTTTTTT.

This clone showed up just a few times. The chain combines TRBV9 with TRBJ2-1; D may be TRBD2 (5 bases). CDR1 is SGDLS and CDR2 is YYNGEE in the germline V gene. V was shortened by 5 bases and J by 1 base, with 10 bases between the two germline ends. This CDR3 contains 14 residues. The chain's CDR3 is CASSGWTSYNEQFF. As DNA, the CDR3 is TGTGCCAGCAGTGGGTGGACTTCCTACAATGAGCAGTTCTTC.

This clone was observed a few times. This chain connects TRBV6-8 to TRBJ2-3; 7 bases align to TRBD1. The CDR3 has 15 residues. Germline values: CDR1 MNHGY, CDR2 SAAAGT. V lost 5 bases and J lost 2; bases outside the gene matches: 7. The CDR3 sequence is CASSRTGAITDTQYF. In DNA form, the CDR3 reads TGTGCCAGCAGTCGCACAGGGGCCATCACAGATACGCAGTATTTT.

V usage is TRBV11-3 and J usage is TRBJ2-1, with TRBD2 matching 7 bases. The germline V gene has CDR1 SGHNT and CDR2 YENEEA. V lost 3 bases, J lost 9 bases, and 14 bases stayed unmatched. This CDR3 contains 16 residues. The CDR3 loop is CASSLQSNTGGGEQFF. The CDR3 coding sequence is TGTGCCAGCAGCTTGCAGTCCAATACGGGAGGCGGTGAGCAGTTCTTC.

V usage is TRBV23-1 and J usage is TRBJ2-2; TRBD2 agrees at 7 bases. TRBV23-1 qualifies as an ORF whose function is uncertain. V dropped 6 bases and J dropped 2; count of bases not matched to a gene: 15. The CDR3 extends over 18 amino acids. The CDR3 loop is CASSQGAGREINTGELFF. In nucleotides, the CDR3 is TGCGCCAGCAGCCAAGGGGCAGGGAGGGAAATTAACACCGGGGAGCTGTTTTTT.

In its sample, this clone was seen a few times. The CDR3 sequence: CASSPGTGSYEQYF. The CDR3 DNA sequence: TGTGCCAGCAGCCCCGGGACAGGCTCCTACGAGCAGTACTTC. The chain links TRBV11-3 to TRBJ2-7, with 8 nucleotides matching TRBD1. V shed 5 bases and J 0 bases; nucleotides not matched to a gene: 3. Germline-derived CDR1 and CDR2 are SGHNT and YENEEA. CDR3 length: 14 residues.

This clone is labeled as medium-sized. V and J are TRBV11-3 and TRBJ2-1, with 12 bases matching TRBD1. This CDR3 has 15 residues. V gave up 5 bases and J gave up 6 bases; unmatched junction bases: 5. Looked up from germline, CDR1 is SGHNT and CDR2 is YENEEA. This CDR3 reads CASSRRGQGANEQFF. CDR3 coding DNA: TGTGCCAGCAGCCGCCGGGGACAGGGGGCCAATGAGCAGTTCTTC.

This clone has only a few counts. The V call is TRBV11-3, the J call TRBJ1-3, with a tentative D call TRBD1 (5 bases). V was trimmed by 5 bases and J by 2 bases, leaving 19 bases between them. The germline V gene has CDR1 SGHNT and CDR2 YENEEA. CDR3 length: 17 amino acids. The CDR3 protein is CASSPWGRVGAGNTIYF. Here the CDR3 DNA reads TGTGCCAGCAGCCCCTGGGGCAGGGTGGGAGCTGGAAACACCATATATTTT. The full variable domain, its missing parts supplied by reference TRBV11-3 and TRBJ1-3, is EAGVVQSPRYKIIEKKQPVAFWCNPISGHNTLYWYLQNLGQGPELLIRYENEEAVDDSQLPKDRFSAERLKGVDSTLKIQPAELGDSAVYLCASSPWGRVGAGNTIYFGEGSWLTVV.

The CDR3 sequence is CASSSQGPTYEQYF. CDR3 bases: TGTGCCAGCAGTTCACAGGGACCGACCTACGAGCAGTACTTC. This rearrangement joins TRBV28 to TRBJ2-7; D may be TRBD1 (6 bases). Germline V gene data show CDR1 as MDHEN and CDR2 as SYDVKM. Deletions cut 4 bases from V and 2 bases from J, with 12 bases between. CDR3 length: 14 amino acids.

By proportion, this clone is large. This chain joins TRBV28 and TRBJ2-7; 15 bases align to TRBD2. Germline V gene sequence: CDR1 MDHEN, CDR2 SYDVKM. This CDR3 has 17 residues. Trimming removed 3 bases from V and 2 bases from J; junction bases left unmatched: 5. This CDR3 reads CASSLWTSGRETYEQYF. CDR3 bases: TGTGCCAGCAGTTTGTGGACTAGCGGGAGGGAAACCTACGAGCAGTACTTC.

The sample holds a few counts of this clone. The chain links TRBV29-1 to TRBJ2-3, with a tentative D call TRBD2 (6 bases). CDR1 is SQVTM and CDR2 is ANQGSEA in the germline V gene. The CDR3 consists of 14 residues. V was cut by 2 bases and J by 3 bases, with 12 bases left in between. CDR3 sequence: CSVEPGTYTDTQYF. Here the CDR3 DNA reads TGCAGCGTTGAACCTGGGACTTATACAGATACGCAGTATTTT.